The following is a T cell receptor (beta chain) sequence with its context. The CDR3 spans 14 residues. Germline-derived CDR1 and CDR2 are SGHAT and FQNNGV. V trimming: 5 bases; J trimming: 6 bases; junction bases outside the gene matches: 7. The data derive from a study of T cell changes during pregnancy in multiple sclerosis. Clones were sequenced by immunoSEQ multiplex PCR, and TCRdb holds only the in-frame ones, with some missing. The table shows about 48,000 clones, with over 85% occurring only once. This TCR was recovered from a female donor with multiple sclerosis, enrolled in a pregnancy study. The chain carries TRBV11-2 and TRBJ2-3, with 8 positions matching TRBD2. Sequencing used CD4+ T cells from peripheral blood mononuclear cells, obtained in the first trimester of pregnancy. CDR3 region: CASSPGLGSDTQYF. CDR3 DNA: TGTGCCAGCAGCCCGGGACTAGGGTCCGATACGCAGTATTTT.